This T cell receptor beta chain was sequenced for a study of cytomegalovirus exposure and HLA in healthy donors. The CDR3 sequence is 15 residues long. V was clipped by 6 bases and J by 0 bases, with 12 bases between them. CDR1 is MDHEN, CDR2 SYDVKM, per germline. The PCR was carried out with 60 Vbeta primers and 13 Jbeta primers. Generated by immunoSEQ multiplex PCR, the TCRdb table keeps only in-frame clones and is missing some. The table records hundreds of thousands of clones, roughly 84% of them present only once. V is TRBV28 and J is TRBJ1-5; TRBD1 might be the D (6 bases). The sample consisted of PBMCs. The TCR was taken from a girl aged 5-17 years in good health and CMV-seronegative. This CDR3 is CASRITGYSNQPQHF. In nucleotides, the CDR3 is TGTGCCAGCAGGATTACAGGGTATAGCAATCAGCCCCAGCATTTT. The whole variable domain, filled in from reference TRBV28 and TRBJ1-5, reads DVKVTQSSRYLVKRTGEKVFLECVQDMDHENMFWYRQDPGLGLRLIYFSYDVKMKEKGDIPEGYSVSREKKERFSLILESASTNQTSMYLCASRITGYSNQPQHFGDGTRLSIL.